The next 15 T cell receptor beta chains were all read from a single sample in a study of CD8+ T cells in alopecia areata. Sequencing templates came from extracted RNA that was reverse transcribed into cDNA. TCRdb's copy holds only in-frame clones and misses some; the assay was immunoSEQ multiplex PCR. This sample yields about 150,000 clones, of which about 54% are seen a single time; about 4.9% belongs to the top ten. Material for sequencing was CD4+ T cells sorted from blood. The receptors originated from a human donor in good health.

The chain's CDR3 is CASSLGPGGYEQYF. The CDR3 nucleotides are TGTGCCAGCAGTTTAGGGCCGGGGGGGTACGAGCAGTACTTC. The rearrangement links TRBV28 to TRBJ2-7; 8 bases are shared with TRBD2. This CDR3 contains 14 residues. Trimming cost V 2 bases and J 4 bases; bases outside gene matches: 4. The germline V gene has CDR1 MDHEN and CDR2 SYDVKM.

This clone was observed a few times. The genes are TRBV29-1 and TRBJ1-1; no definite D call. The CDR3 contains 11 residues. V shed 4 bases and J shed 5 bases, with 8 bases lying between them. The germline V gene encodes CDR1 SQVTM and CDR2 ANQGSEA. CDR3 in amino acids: CSVGTFTEAFF. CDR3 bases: TGCAGCGTTGGGACTTTTACTGAAGCTTTCTTT.

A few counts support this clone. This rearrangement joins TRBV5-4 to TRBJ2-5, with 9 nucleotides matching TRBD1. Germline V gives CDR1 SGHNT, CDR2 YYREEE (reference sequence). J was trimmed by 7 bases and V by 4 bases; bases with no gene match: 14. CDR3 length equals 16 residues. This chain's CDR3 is CASSTGTGRGGGTQYF. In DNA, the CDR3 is TGTGCCAGCAGCACGGGGACAGGGAGGGGAGGGGGGACCCAGTACTTC.

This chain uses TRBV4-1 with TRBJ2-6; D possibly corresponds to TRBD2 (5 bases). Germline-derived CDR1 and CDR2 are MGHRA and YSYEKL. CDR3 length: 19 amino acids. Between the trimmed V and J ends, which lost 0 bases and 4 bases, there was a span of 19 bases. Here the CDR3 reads CASSQDYSDAREGANVLTF. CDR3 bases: TGCGCCAGCAGCCAAGATTATTCGGACGCCCGGGAAGGGGCCAACGTCCTGACTTTC.

Here the CDR3 reads CASSYGSRNTEAFF. CDR3 DNA sequence: TGTGCCAGCAGTTACGGCAGTAGGAACACTGAAGCTTTCTTT. The chain is built from TRBV6-5 and TRBJ1-1; D not certain. V lost 2 bases to trimming and J lost 1 base, with 8 bases between them. The germline V gene encodes CDR1 MNHEY and CDR2 SVGAGI. CDR3 size: 14 residues.

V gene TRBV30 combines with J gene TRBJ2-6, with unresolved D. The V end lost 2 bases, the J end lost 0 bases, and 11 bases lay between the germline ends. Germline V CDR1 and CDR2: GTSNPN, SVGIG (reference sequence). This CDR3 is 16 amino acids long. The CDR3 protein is CAWSRVTGSGANVLTF. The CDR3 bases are TGTGCCTGGAGTAGGGTTACGGGCTCTGGGGCCAACGTCCTGACTTTC.

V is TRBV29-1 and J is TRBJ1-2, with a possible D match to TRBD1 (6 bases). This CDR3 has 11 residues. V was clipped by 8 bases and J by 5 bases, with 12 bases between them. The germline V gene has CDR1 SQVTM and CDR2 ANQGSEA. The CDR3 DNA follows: TGCAGCTCACAGGGTCCTTATGGCTACACCTTC. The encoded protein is CSSQGPYGYTF.

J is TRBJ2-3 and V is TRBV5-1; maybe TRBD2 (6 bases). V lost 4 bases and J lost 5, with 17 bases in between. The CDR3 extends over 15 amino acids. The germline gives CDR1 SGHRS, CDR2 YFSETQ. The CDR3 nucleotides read TGCGCCAGCAGCCAACCCGGGGGAGGCGGAGATACGCAGTATTTT. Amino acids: CASSQPGGGGDTQYF.

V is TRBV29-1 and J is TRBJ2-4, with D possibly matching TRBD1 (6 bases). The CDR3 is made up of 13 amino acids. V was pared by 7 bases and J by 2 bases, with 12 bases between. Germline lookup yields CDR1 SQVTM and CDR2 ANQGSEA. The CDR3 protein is CSASTGPKNIQYF. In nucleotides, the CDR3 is TGCAGCGCTTCGACAGGCCCCAAAAACATTCAGTACTTC.

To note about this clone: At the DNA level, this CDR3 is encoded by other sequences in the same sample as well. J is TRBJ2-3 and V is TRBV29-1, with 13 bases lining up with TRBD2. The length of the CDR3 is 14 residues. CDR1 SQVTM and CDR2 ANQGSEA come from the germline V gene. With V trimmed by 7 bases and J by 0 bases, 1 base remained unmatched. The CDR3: CSGGLAGSTDTQYF. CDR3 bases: TGCAGCGGGGGACTAGCGGGGAGCACAGATACGCAGTATTTT.

In DNA, the CDR3 is TGTGCCAGCAGCGACCAGGGCATCACCGGGGAGCTGTTTTTT. This sequence encodes CASSDQGITGELFF. The chain links TRBV2 to TRBJ2-2; tentatively, D is TRBD1 (5 bases). The CDR3 totals 14 residues. The germline V gene encodes CDR1 SNHLY and CDR2 FYNNEI. Trimming took 6 bases from V and 4 from J, leaving 12 bases between them.

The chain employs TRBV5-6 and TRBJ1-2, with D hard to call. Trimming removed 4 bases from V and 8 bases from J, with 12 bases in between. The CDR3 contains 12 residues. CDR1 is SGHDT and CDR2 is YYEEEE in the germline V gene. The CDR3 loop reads CASSLTIGGYTF. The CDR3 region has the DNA TGTGCCAGCAGCCTTACAATTGGCGGCTACACCTTC.

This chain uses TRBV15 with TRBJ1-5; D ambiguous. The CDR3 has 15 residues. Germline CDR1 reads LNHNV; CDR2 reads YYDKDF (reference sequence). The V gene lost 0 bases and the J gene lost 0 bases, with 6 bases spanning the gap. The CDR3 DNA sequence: TGTGCCACCAGCAGAGACCCAGGTAGCAATCAGCCCCAGCATTTT. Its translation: CATSRDPGSNQPQHF.

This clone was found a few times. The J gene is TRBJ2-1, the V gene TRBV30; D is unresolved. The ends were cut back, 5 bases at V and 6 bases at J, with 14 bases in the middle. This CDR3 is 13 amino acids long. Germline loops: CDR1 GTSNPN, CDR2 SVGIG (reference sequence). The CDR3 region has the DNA TGTGCCTGGGATGGGATCCGTGTCAATGAGCAGTTCTTC. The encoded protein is CAWDGIRVNEQFF.

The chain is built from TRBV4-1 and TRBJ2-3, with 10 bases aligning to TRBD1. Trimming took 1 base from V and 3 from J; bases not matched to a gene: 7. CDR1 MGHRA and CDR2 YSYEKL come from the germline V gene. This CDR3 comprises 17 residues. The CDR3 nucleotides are TGCGCCAGCAGCCAAGCCAAGACAGGGGGCGGGACAGATACGCAGTATTTT. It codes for CASSQAKTGGGTDTQYF.